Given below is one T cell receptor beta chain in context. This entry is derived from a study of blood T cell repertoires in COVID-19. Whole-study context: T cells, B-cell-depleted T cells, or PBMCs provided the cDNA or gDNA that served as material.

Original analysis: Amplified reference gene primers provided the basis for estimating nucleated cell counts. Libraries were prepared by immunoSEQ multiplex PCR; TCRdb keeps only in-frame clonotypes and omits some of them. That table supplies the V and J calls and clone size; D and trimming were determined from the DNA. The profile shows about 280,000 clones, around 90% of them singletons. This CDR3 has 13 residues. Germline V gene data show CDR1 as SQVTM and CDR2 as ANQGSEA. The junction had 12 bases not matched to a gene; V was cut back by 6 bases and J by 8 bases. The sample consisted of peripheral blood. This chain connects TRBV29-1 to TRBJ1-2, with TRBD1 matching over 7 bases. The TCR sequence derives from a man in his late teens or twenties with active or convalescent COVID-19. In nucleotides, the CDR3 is TGCAGCGTCCGGGACAGTCGCCCTCGGGGCTACACCTTC. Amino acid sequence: CSVRDSRPRGYTF.